This TCR beta chain was captured by sequencing in a study of cytomegalovirus exposure and HLA in healthy donors. The wider study: About 85 million unique TCRs from HLA-typed donors were held in an early release of data. Genotyping showed around 80% of almost 400 donors falling in the Caucasian-associated ancestry cluster.

The PCR ran on 60 Vbeta and 13 Jbeta primers. Measured with immunoSEQ multiplex PCR; TCRdb has only the in-frame clones, and not every one. The profile shows 170,000 or so clones, roughly 80% of them singletons. Notes on this clone: Antigen unknown.

Study results and limitations: Trimming of TCR beta V- and J-genes showed a link, identified in a later analysis, to a missense DCLRE1C variant. Using a false discovery rate of 0.05, a later analysis showed that 16,951 TCR beta sequences were associated with HLA alleles.

Trimming took 6 bases from V and 7 from J; bases not matched to a gene: 9. The CDR3 totals 14 residues. The germline CDR1 and CDR2 sequences are SGHTA and FQGNSA. This sequence joins TRBV7-2 and TRBJ2-7; 10 nucleotides line up with TRBD2. The receptor was derived from a man in his sixties in good health and CMV-seronegative. The specimen sequenced was PBMCs. As DNA, the CDR3 is TGTGCCAGCAGACCTAGCGGGAGAGTTAGTGAGCAGTACTTC. Translation gives CASRPSGRVSEQYF.